The source of this T cell receptor beta chain is a study of long-term antiretroviral therapy in people with HIV (dated 2022 in TCRdb). For context, the study as a whole: The earliest samples were collected roughly a decade before the 2015 WHO recommendation for immediate ART, at a time when ART was usually postponed until CD4 counts fell. A retrospective serial study tested whether ART initiation and durable HIV suppression were associated with changes in peripheral blood TRB repertoire composition and diversity. From some 33 adults with confirmed HIV infection, the cohort provided some 200 cryopreserved PBMC samples, gathered serially across a mean of roughly 6 years (range 1-12). Of the roughly 30 participants with HIV, approximately 11 were female. No cross-contamination during QIAcube processing was shown when test extractions of a monoclonal T-cell line were performed alongside 25 to 35 polyclonal samples. Results the study describes overall, beyond this receptor: CDR3 length ranges in HIV repertoires were narrower than in controls, and network structure suggested an antigen-experienced repertoire with only a slight naive shift after ART. No data were available on ART adherence, viral resistance or therapy changes, limiting inferences about post-ART repertoire changes. Starting ART was linked to a significant rise in TRB diversity, yet even with long-term ART the diversity remained significantly lower than in transplant donor controls. Limited PBMC availability meant only the TCR beta chain was sequenced, without alpha chain pairing. The samples span the years 2004 to 2017, and the ART regimens used may be less effective than current regimens. Expanded TRB clones identified before ART initiation dominated the repertoire at all time points, although this dominance fluctuated and declined in many PLHIV after ART. Because cell numbers in pre-ART samples were limited, unsorted PBMC were profiled instead of sorted CD4+ and CD8+ T cells.

Participants were included only if at least one PBMC sample before ART initiation and at least two post-ART samples were available. Every participant with HIV received treatment in the United States of America. Before DNA extraction, cryopreserved samples of roughly 1-10 million PBMC were thawed and washed. At the time of the earliest PBMC sample for each participant with HIV, ages ranged from roughly 23 to 55 years. Each participant contributed PBMC samples from 1-4 timepoints before ART initiation and 2-8 timepoints after ART initiation, with a median of 7 samples. For every participant, serial HIV viral load, CD4+ T-cell count, ART history and demographic data were obtained. Genomic DNA was extracted from unsorted PBMC with a Qiagen kit on a QIAcube, processed in batches of 12 samples. The immunoSEQ hsTCRB v3.0 assay was used at survey level resolution to sequence the TRB variable region. A depth of roughly 35,000-55,000 T-cell genomes per sample was targeted for TRB sequencing. TRB libraries were pooled and sequenced on an Illumina MiSeq using a v3 150-cycle kit. In the authors' own workflow: Repertoire analysis was performed in R inside a reproducible Nextflow workflow that covered QC, data transformation and analysis. LymphoSeq2, an R package for exploring AIRR-Seq data, was used to implement custom analyses. A handful of samples that yielded fewer than 5000 total TRB sequences were excluded, so that fewer than 250 HIV repertoires were analyzed. Of the roughly 180 retained HIV repertoires, approximately 60 were collected before and approximately 130 after ART initiation. Each repertoire was downsampled to 5000 TRB nucleotide sequences, and summary statistics were averaged across 100 downsampling iterations. Only TRB sequences with CDR3 regions of at least seven amino acids were retained for analysis. Diversity was assessed using a clonality score derived from Shannon entropy and using the Gini coefficient. In the repertoire networks, any two of the top 5000 CDR3 amino acid sequences were linked whenever the two sequences differed by an edit distance of one. GLIPH2 predicted antigen specificity groups and MHC restriction for TRB CDR3 amino acid sequences. To flag known CMV, EBV, HIV or tissue antigen associations, CDR3 amino acid sequences were matched against VDJdb and McPAS-TCR. Pre-ART, post-ART and control groups were compared with Wilcoxon signed-rank tests and Holm-Bonferroni correction. TCRdb limited this immuneACCESS table to in-frame rearrangements with V and J called. A share of clones is missing; checked studies link under half to unresolved V genes, and the rest is unexplained. The D gene and trimming were derived from the DNA, and the V and J assignments and clone size from that table. The sample table contains roughly 28,000 clones; only one count was recorded for approximately 78% of them. The ten largest clones add up to around 15% of the sample.

From the cysteine through the phenylalanine, the CDR3 covers 14 amino acids. Only the CDR3 part of the read is kept: 42 bases, read in frame from the first base. CDR1 and CDR2, per the germline V gene (reference sequence), are LNHDA and SQIVND. A distance of 13 bases separates the germline ends of V and J, which lose 8 bases and 0 bases respectively. This clone appeared once. It has no known antigen specificity. Nothing much larger sits one base from this clone, and base qualities are not available. The sequence is built from TRBV19 and TRBJ1-2; the D gene identity is not certain. Sequencing was performed on unsorted PBMCs, taken 2.9 years after starting antiretroviral therapy. The TCR originated in a man aged 45-65 years with HIV. The DNA is as follows: TGTGCCAGTTCCCCAGACGGTACTAACTATGGCTACACCTTC. This codes for CASSPDGTNYGYTF.